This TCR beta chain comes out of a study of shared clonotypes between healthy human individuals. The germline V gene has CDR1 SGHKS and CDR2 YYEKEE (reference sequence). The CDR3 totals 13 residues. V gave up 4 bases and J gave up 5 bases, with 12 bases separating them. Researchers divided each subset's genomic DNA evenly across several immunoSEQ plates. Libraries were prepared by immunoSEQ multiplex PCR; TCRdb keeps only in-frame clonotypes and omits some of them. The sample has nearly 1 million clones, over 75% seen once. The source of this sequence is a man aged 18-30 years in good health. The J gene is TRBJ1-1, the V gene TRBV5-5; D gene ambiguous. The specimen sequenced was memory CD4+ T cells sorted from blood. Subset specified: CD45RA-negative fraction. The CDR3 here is CASSPFSGTEAFF. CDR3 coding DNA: TGTGCCAGCAGCCCCTTCAGTGGGACTGAAGCTTTCTTT.